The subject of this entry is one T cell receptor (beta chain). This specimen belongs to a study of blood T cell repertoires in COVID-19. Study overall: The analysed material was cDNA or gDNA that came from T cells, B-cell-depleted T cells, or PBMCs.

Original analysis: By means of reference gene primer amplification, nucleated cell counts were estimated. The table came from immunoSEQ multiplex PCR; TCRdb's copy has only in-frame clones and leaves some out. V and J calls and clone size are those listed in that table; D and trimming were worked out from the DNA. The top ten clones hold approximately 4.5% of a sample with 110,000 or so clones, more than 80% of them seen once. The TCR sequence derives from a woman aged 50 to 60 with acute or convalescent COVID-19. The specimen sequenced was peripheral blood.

The CDR3 sequence is CSARHNYGYTF. For the CDR3, the DNA is TGCAGTGCTCGACATAACTATGGCTACACCTTC. This chain joins TRBV20-1 and TRBJ1-2; no clear D. Germline V CDR1 and CDR2: DFQATT, SNEGSKA (reference sequence). The CDR3 totals 11 residues. Trimming took off 5 bases at V and 1 base at J, with 5 bases between the two ends.